Following are 10 T cell receptor beta chains from one sample sequenced in a study of read filtering for tumor transcriptome and immune sequencing. From roughly 0.4 ug of RNA, a library with molecular barcoded alpha/delta and beta/gamma adaptors was made. In TCRdb, the reads were re-called with MiXCR into one record per CDR3 protein. This sample has 75,000 to 95,000 distinct CDR3 sequences, with about a fifth found just once. The sequenced material came from a population of CD138-negative cells sorted from bone marrow. These receptors all stem from a donor at least 40 years old with multiple myeloma.

This clonotype was seen many times. This rearrangement joins TRBV19 to TRBJ2-1; 9 bases agree with TRBD1. Looked up from germline, CDR1 is LNHDA and CDR2 is SQIVND (reference sequence). This CDR3 comprises 13 residues. V shed 4 bases, J shed 7 bases, and the junction held 2 bases outside the gene matches. CDR3 sequence (DNA): TGTGCCAGTAGTACGGGACAGGGTAATGAGCAGTTCTTC. This encodes CASSTGQGNEQFF.

As to this clonotype: This sequence may be a read error, since a much larger clone differs from it by one base. The rearrangement uses TRBV6-5 and TRBJ1-1; TRBD1 matches at 11 bases. The CDR3 has 14 residues. Germline loops: CDR1 MNHEY, CDR2 SVGAGI. The CDR3 protein is CASRDRGRNTGAFF. The CDR3 nucleotides read TGTGCCAGCAGGGACAGGGGGCGCAACACTGGAGCTTTCTTT.

This clonotype was detected ten times or more. The chain couples TRBV2 to TRBJ2-1; D is ambiguous. Germline V gives CDR1 SNHLY, CDR2 FYNNEI. The V end lost 1 base, the J end lost 8 bases, and 3 bases lay between the germline ends. The CDR3 has 11 residues. Here the CDR3 reads CASSEEHEQFF. CDR3 sequence (DNA): TGTGCCAGCAGTGAAGAGCATGAGCAGTTCTTC.

About this clonotype: Just one base apart from a much larger clone, this may be a read error. The V gene is TRBV20-1, the J gene TRBJ1-1, with TRBD1 as a possible D gene (5 bases). Germline lookup yields CDR1 DFQATT and CDR2 SNEGSKA (reference sequence). CDR3 size: 13 residues. CDR3: CSTRDSLYTEAFF. In nucleotides, the CDR3 is TGCAGTACTAGAGACAGTTTGTACACTGAAGCTTTCTTT.

This clonotype was seen at least ten times. The chain recombines TRBV28 with TRBJ2-7; the D gene is possibly TRBD1 (6 bases). The V and J ends lost 2 bases and 6 bases respectively, with 8 bases between them. This CDR3 contains 12 residues. The germline V gene has CDR1 MDHEN and CDR2 SYDVKM. This chain's CDR3 is CASSLRGGEQYF. DNA for the CDR3: TGTGCCAGCAGTTTACGAGGGGGCGAGCAGTACTTC.

This clonotype was seen ten or more times. The rearrangement joins TRBV7-9 to TRBJ2-7; D is possibly TRBD1 (5 bases). This CDR3 is built from 14 residues. Germline V gene data show CDR1 as SEHNR and CDR2 as FQNEAQ (reference sequence). Trimming took 3 bases from V and 1 from J, leaving 10 bases between them. CDR3 sequence reads: CASSLAGRSYEQYF. CDR3 bases: TGTGCCAGCAGCTTGGCAGGGCGGTCCTACGAGCAGTACTTC.

Ten or more counts support this clonotype. The chain combines TRBV11-2 with TRBJ2-5, with D uncertain. Germline V gene lookup returns CDR1 SGHAT and CDR2 FQNNGV. This CDR3 comprises 13 residues. Trimming shortened V by 3 bases and J by 2 bases, and 7 bases separated the two germline ends. CDR3 in DNA: TGTGCCAGCAGCTTTGGTTCACAAGAGACCCAGTACTTC. Translation: CASSFGSQETQYF. The full variable domain, rest sourced from reference TRBV11-2 and TRBJ2-5, is EAGVAQSPRYKIIEKRQSVAFWCNPISGHATLYWYQQILGQGPKLLIQFQNNGVVDDSQLPKDRFSAERLKGVDSTLKIQPAKLEDSAVYLCASSFGSQETQYFGPGTRLLVL.

This clonotype has a count of ten or more. The chain joins TRBV16 to TRBJ1-3, with D maybe TRBD1 (6 bases). V was trimmed by 2 bases and J by 1 base, leaving 15 bases between them. From germline, CDR1 is KGHSY and CDR2 FQNENV. This CDR3 comprises 17 residues. This chain's CDR3 is CASSQLPGAPSGNTIYF. CDR3 nucleotide sequence: TGTGCCAGCAGCCAACTTCCAGGGGCCCCATCTGGAAACACCATATATTTT.

Turning to this clonotype: A much larger clone lies a single base off, so this may be a read error. The chain joins TRBV7-9 to TRBJ1-1; D might be TRBD1 (5 bases). CDR3 length equals 13 residues. Germline CDR1 SEHNR, CDR2 FQNEAQ (reference sequence). The CDR3 loop reads CASSPGGATEASF. As DNA, the CDR3 is TGTGCCAGCAGTCCAGGCGGGGCCACTGAAGCTTCCTTT.

This clonotype was observed a few times. This chain uses TRBV4-1 with TRBJ1-5; TRBD1 matches at 10 bases. Germline lookup yields CDR1 MGHRA and CDR2 YSYEKL. The CDR3 totals 19 residues. Germline trimming cut 1 base from V and 7 bases from J; bases unmatched to any gene: 16. The CDR3 sequence is CASSQGVGRRQGARQPQHF. Written as DNA, the CDR3 is TGCGCCAGCAGCCAAGGGGTCGGGAGGAGACAGGGGGCCCGGCAGCCCCAGCATTTT.